Reported below is one T cell receptor (beta chain). This specimen comes from a study of technical replicates of blood from a handful of donors. This table comes from immunoSEQ multiplex PCR, and its TCRdb copy is limited to in-frame clones, with some not included. Of some 62,000 clones in the sample, more than 85% are singletons; the top ten hold around 5%. V lost 10 bases, J lost 8 bases, and 20 bases lay in between. Germline V CDR1 and CDR2: MNHEY, SVGAGI. The CDR3 runs 13 residues. The source of this sequence is a human donor in good health. Some clones in this sample may be carry-over from other donors' samples. Specimen: PBMCs. The V gene is TRBV6-5, the J gene TRBJ1-2, with D possibly being TRBD1 (5 bases). DNA for the CDR3: TGTGCCACCCGCCGGACGGGGGAGCGGGGCTACACCTTC. This gives the protein CATRRTGERGYTF.